One sample yielded the 10 T cell receptor beta chains listed below, sequenced in a study of spatial heterogeneity in lung cancer. These receptors are not linked to any known antigen. Time point defined: sample taken at primary tumor resection. Study results and caveats: Tracking of tumor mutation counts was seen in expanded intratumoral alpha and beta TCR counts.

TCRdb analysed the 5' RACE reads with MiXCR anew, one entry per CDR3 protein. Among around 9,700 distinct CDR3 sequences listed, around 8.3% were seen once. The material was lung tumor tissue, obtained at surgery. Receptors originate from a female donor with early-stage non-small cell lung cancer.

This clonotype is medium-sized within its sample. This beta chain is an off-target read within a library intended for alpha chains, so its frequency means little. This chain uses TRBV29-1 with TRBJ2-3, with TRBD1 identical over 7 bases. CDR1 is SQVTM, CDR2 ANQGSEA, per germline. The V gene end was trimmed by 4 bases and the J gene end by 4 bases; junction bases not matched to a gene: 5. The CDR3 has 13 residues. In nucleotides, the CDR3 is TGCAGCGTTGCCTCGACAGGGCCAGATACGCAGTATTTT. Translated: CSVASTGPDTQYF.

This clonotype was counted many times. This beta chain is off target for a library built for alpha chains, so its abundance means little. The chain uses TRBV7-2 and TRBJ2-5, with D hard to call. The CDR3 has 13 residues. The V gene's germline CDR1 is SGHTA and CDR2 FQGNSA. Between the trimmed V and J ends, which lost 5 bases and 5 bases, there was a span of 12 bases. The CDR3 DNA follows: TGTGCCAGCAGCCTGGGGTACCTTGAGACCCAGTACTTC. Amino acid sequence: CASSLGYLETQYF.

This clonotype has a handful of counts. Within a library made for alpha chains, this beta chain is off target, and its count is uninformative. V usage is TRBV14 and J usage is TRBJ2-7; D unclear. CDR3 length equals 16 residues. Germline V gives CDR1 SGHDN, CDR2 FVKESK. Trimming pared 0 bases from V and 2 bases from J, leaving 14 bases between. The CDR3: CASSQDFIAFAYEQYF. In DNA, the CDR3 is TGTGCCAGCAGCCAAGATTTTATAGCCTTTGCCTACGAGCAGTACTTC.

This clonotype occurred many times. This beta chain is a stray sequence in a library constructed for alpha chains; its clone size is not meaningful. The chain has TRBV27 and TRBJ2-7; D is uncertain. V was clipped by 6 bases and J by 0 bases, with 6 bases between them. The CDR3 has 12 amino acids. CDR1 is MNHEY, CDR2 SMNVEV, per germline (reference sequence). The CDR3 here is CASSRSSYEQYF. CDR3 nucleotides: TGTGCCAGCAGCCGAAGCTCCTACGAGCAGTACTTC.

Details on this clonotype: The size of this beta chain means little, since it is a stray read in a library made for alpha chains. The V call is TRBV7-2, the J call TRBJ2-5; D may be TRBD2 (7 bases). Trimming shortened V by 5 bases and J by 5 bases, and 15 bases separated the two germline ends. The CDR3 length is 14 residues. Per the germline V gene, CDR1 is SGHTA and CDR2 is FQGNSA. CDR3 coding DNA: TGTGCCAGCAGCCCACAGGGAGGGGCTGAGACCCAGTACTTC. It specifies CASSPQGGAETQYF.

This clonotype was found a few times. This beta chain came through as a stray read in a library set up for alpha chains, and its size says little. V is TRBV18 and J is TRBJ2-2; no definite D call. Trimming shortened V by 2 bases and J by 1 base, and 5 bases separated the two germline ends. Germline V lookup: CDR1 KGHSH, CDR2 LQKENI. This CDR3 has 14 residues. CDR3 sequence (DNA): TGTGCCAGCTCACCAGGGGTGAACACCGGGGAGCTGTTTTTT. It encodes CASSPGVNTGELFF.

Judged by abundance, this clonotype is medium-sized. Since it is a stray read in a library aimed at alpha chains, this beta chain has a size that is not meaningful. The chain uses TRBV7-6 and TRBJ2-2; 8 bases map to TRBD1. The germline gives CDR1 SGHVS, CDR2 FNYEAQ. V lost 5 bases to trimming and J lost 6 bases; unmatched junction nucleotides: 20. This CDR3 contains 19 residues. DNA for the CDR3: TGTGCCAGCAGCCAAGGTCAGAGTAGGACAGGGTATTACGCCGGGGAGCTGTTTTTT. It codes for CASSQGQSRTGYYAGELFF.

By share, this clonotype counts as medium-sized (0.01 to 0.1%). Being off target in a library aimed at alpha chains, this beta chain has a size of little meaning. The chain combines TRBV4-1 with TRBJ1-2; D is unresolved. The CDR3 contains 17 residues. Between the trimmed V and J ends, which lost 2 bases and 3 bases, there was a span of 19 bases. Germline CDR1 is MGHRA and CDR2 is YSYEKL. The CDR3 DNA sequence: TGCGCCAGCAGCCAACAATTCCCCCTAGTTGGGGACTATGGCTACACCTTC. The encoded protein is CASSQQFPLVGDYGYTF.

This clonotype came up a few times. This beta chain is a stray read from a library made for alpha chains; its abundance is not meaningful. This rearrangement joins TRBV10-3 to TRBJ2-7; D call uncertain. Germline V lookup: CDR1 ENHRY, CDR2 SYGVKD. The CDR3 spans 13 residues. The V and J ends lost 2 bases and 5 bases respectively, with 10 bases between them. The CDR3 coding sequence is TGTGCCATCAGTGAGAATGCGGTAGACGAGCAGTACTTC. The encoded protein is CAISENAVDEQYF.

Remarks on this clonotype: The junction and the germline gene differ at one end; a read error may be behind it. Since it is a stray read in a library aimed at alpha chains, this beta chain has a size that is not meaningful. The CDR3 sequence is CASSSGSENTGALFF. In DNA, the CDR3 is TGCGCCAGCAGCAGCGGGAGCGAGAACACCGGGGCGCTGTTTTTT. The chain combines TRBV5-1 with TRBJ2-2, with 8 bases matching TRBD2. Germline V gene data show CDR1 as SGHRS and CDR2 as YFSETQ. The CDR3 totals 15 residues. Drawing the rest from reference TRBV5-1 and TRBJ2-2, the complete variable domain is KAGVTQTPRYLIKTRGQQVTLSCSPISGHRSVSWYQQTPGQGLQFLFEYFSETQRNKGNFPGRFSGRQFSNSRSEMNVSTLELGDSALYLCASSSGSENTGALFFGEGSRLTVL.